Following are 29 T cell receptor beta chains from one sample sequenced in a study of T cell clones after liver transplantation. Generated by immunoSEQ multiplex PCR, the TCRdb table keeps only in-frame clones and is missing some. The sample records 55,000 to 75,000 clones, 70% to 80% being singletons. Sequences were derived from CD4+ T cells from blood, sampled at the 15-month timepoint. The source is a human patient who received a liver transplant. T cells may partly derive from the graft donor.

The genes are TRBV4-1 and TRBJ2-2; D is undetermined. V lost 0 bases and J 3 bases, leaving 8 bases between the germline ends. The CDR3 runs 15 residues. Germline lookup yields CDR1 MGHRA and CDR2 YSYEKL. The CDR3 here is CASSQDQGYTGELFF. CDR3 coding DNA: TGCGCCAGCAGCCAAGATCAAGGATACACCGGGGAGCTGTTTTTT.

The CDR3 region is CASKGWQGGLYGYTF. The DNA of the CDR3 is TGTGCCAGCAAAGGGTGGCAGGGGGGCCTTTATGGCTACACCTTC. The V and J genes are TRBV28 and TRBJ1-2, with 7 bases identical to TRBD1. Looked up from germline, CDR1 is MDHEN and CDR2 is SYDVKM. The CDR3 covers 15 residues. V dropped 7 bases and J dropped 5; count of bases not matched to a gene: 13.

This chain uses TRBV5-8 with TRBJ2-7; TRBD2 matches 14 bases. The CDR3 extends over 14 amino acids. Per the germline V gene, CDR1 is SGHTS and CDR2 is YDEGEE. V lost 4 bases, J lost 7 bases, and 4 bases stayed unmatched. CDR3 protein: CASSRGLAGEEQYV. The CDR3 nucleotides are TGTGCCAGCAGCCGGGGACTAGCGGGAGAGGAGCAGTACGTC.

In its sample, this clone was seen once. The rearrangement joins TRBV28 to TRBJ1-2; no reliable D call. Deletions cut 5 bases from V and 4 bases from J, with 8 bases between. Germline V gene sequence: CDR1 MDHEN, CDR2 SYDVKM. CDR3 length: 12 amino acids. The CDR3 reads CASSIGSYGYTF. Written as DNA, the CDR3 is TGTGCCAGCAGTATAGGGAGCTATGGCTACACCTTC.

The J gene is TRBJ1-4, the V gene TRBV30, with D unresolved. V was cut by 2 bases and J by 4 bases, with 5 bases left in between. CDR1 is GTSNPN, CDR2 SVGIG, per germline (reference sequence). The CDR3 consists of 12 residues. CDR3 amino acids: CAWSRGNEKLFF. CDR3 nucleotide sequence: TGTGCCTGGAGTCGGGGTAATGAAAAACTGTTTTTT.

This chain connects TRBV7-6 to TRBJ2-7, with TRBD2 matching over 7 bases. This CDR3 has 14 amino acids. Losses at the gene ends were 5 bases for V and 5 bases for J; bases not matched to a gene: 9. Germline CDR1 reads SGHVS; CDR2 reads FNYEAQ. In DNA form, the CDR3 reads TGTGCCAGCAGCCCTGCCCCAAGCGGGGACGAGCAGTACTTC. Translation: CASSPAPSGDEQYF. Using reference TRBV7-6 and TRBJ2-7 for the parts outside the CDR3, the full variable domain is GAGVSQSPRYKVTKRGQDVALRCDPISGHVSLYWYRQALGQGPEFLTYFNYEAQQDKSGLPNDRFSAERPEGSISTLTIQRTEQRDSAMYRCASSPAPSGDEQYFGPGTRLTVT.

The rearrangement joins TRBV6-6 to TRBJ1-4; 7 bases agree with TRBD1. The CDR3 has 13 residues. CDR1 and CDR2 (germline): MNHNY, SVGAGI (reference sequence). After removal of 5 bases from V and 11 bases from J, the junction contained 8 bases not matched to a gene. The CDR3 DNA reads as TGTGCCAGCAGTCCGGGGGGGACAGTTAAACTGTTTTTT. It specifies CASSPGGTVKLFF.

The gene calls are TRBV29-1 and TRBJ2-1, with D possibly TRBD1 on 6 matching bases. There are 15 residues in the CDR3. Germline V gives CDR1 SQVTM, CDR2 ANQGSEA. Trimming removed 6 bases from V and 8 bases from J, with 23 bases in between. Here the CDR3 reads CSVGKGHSTTDEQFF. CDR3 DNA sequence: TGCAGCGTGGGGAAGGGACACAGTACAACCGATGAGCAGTTCTTC.

V usage is TRBV7-9 and J usage is TRBJ2-1; TRBD2 agrees at 8 bases. Germline values: CDR1 SEHNR, CDR2 FQNEAQ (reference sequence). V lost 5 bases and J lost 7; bases outside the gene matches: 10. CDR3 length: 15 residues. CDR3 loop: CASSPGGSGRNEQFF. The CDR3 nucleotides read TGTGCCAGCAGCCCCGGAGGGAGCGGGAGAAATGAGCAGTTCTTC.

This chain uses TRBV5-1 with TRBJ1-2; 11 nucleotides line up with TRBD1. After removal of 0 bases from V and 3 bases from J, the junction contained 4 bases not matched to a gene. This CDR3 is 16 amino acids long. Germline values: CDR1 SGHRS, CDR2 YFSETQ. Here the CDR3 DNA reads TGCGCCAGCAGCTTGGAGGGACAGGGGGACTACTATGGCTACACCTTC. Protein sequence: CASSLEGQGDYYGYTF.

As regards this clone: The sample has other DNA sequences that encode this CDR3 too. The rearrangement links TRBV6-1 to TRBJ2-3; 9 nucleotides line up with TRBD2. The V gene's germline CDR1 is MNHNS and CDR2 SASEGT. The CDR3 totals 16 residues. J was trimmed by 1 base and V by 1 base; bases with no gene match: 3. The CDR3 loop is CASSEGSGGGTDTQYF. CDR3 in DNA: TGTGCCAGCAGTGAAGGTAGCGGGGGTGGCACAGATACGCAGTATTTT.

The CDR3 DNA follows: TGTGCCAGCAGCGCACCCCGAGAGACCCAGTACTTC. Its protein product is CASSAPRETQYF. The chain employs TRBV7-2 and TRBJ2-5, with no clear D. The V gene's germline CDR1 is SGHTA and CDR2 FQGNSA. This CDR3 comprises 12 residues. Trimming stripped 5 bases from V and 4 bases from J, with 8 bases between.

The chain uses TRBV5-1 and TRBJ1-2; unclear D gene. Germline V gene data show CDR1 as SGHRS and CDR2 as YFSETQ. The CDR3 has 15 residues. Trimming took off 3 bases at V and 2 bases at J, with 14 bases between the two ends. The CDR3 DNA follows: TGCGCCAGCAGCTCCCTAGGTTCGGCGAACTATGGCTACACCTTC. This codes for CASSSLGSANYGYTF.

This clone has just a few counts. The chain couples TRBV5-4 to TRBJ2-3, with a tentative D call TRBD2 (6 bases). V was trimmed by 0 bases and J by 2 bases, leaving 10 bases between them. Germline lookup yields CDR1 SGHNT and CDR2 YYREEE (reference sequence). The CDR3 sequence is 15 residues long. DNA for the CDR3: TGTGCCAGCAGCTTGGACGGAGGGTTCACAGATACGCAGTATTTT. Translated: CASSLDGGFTDTQYF.

J is TRBJ2-7 and V is TRBV15; 8 nucleotides align to TRBD1. This CDR3 region has 14 residues. Germline CDR1 and CDR2: LNHNV and YYDKDF (reference sequence). Trimming removed 3 bases from V and 2 bases from J; junction bases left unmatched: 3. The CDR3 nucleotides are TGTGCCACCAGCAGGAGGACAGGGACCTACGAGCAGTACGTC. Encoded protein: CATSRRTGTYEQYV.

This clone came up a few times. V is TRBV19 and J is TRBJ1-4; D unresolved. Trimming took 2 bases from V and 7 from J, leaving 14 bases between them. The germline V gene has CDR1 LNHDA and CDR2 SQIVND (reference sequence). The CDR3 consists of 15 residues. The CDR3 protein is CASSIRSGGVEKLFF. The CDR3 DNA follows: TGTGCCAGTAGTATAAGATCGGGAGGTGTTGAAAAACTGTTTTTT.

Here the CDR3 DNA reads TGTGCCAGCAGTACGACCAAAAACTTTTACCGGGACACCAACTACGAGCAGTACTTC. Translation: CASSTTKNFYRDTNYEQYF. The chain uses TRBV28 and TRBJ2-7; maybe TRBD1 (6 bases). This CDR3 region has 19 residues. The ends were cut back, 5 bases at V and 3 bases at J, with 29 bases in the middle. Per germline, CDR1 MDHEN and CDR2 SYDVKM.

The J gene is TRBJ1-1, the V gene TRBV6-5; possible D gene TRBD1, 5 bases. Germline lookup yields CDR1 MNHEY and CDR2 SVGAGI. Deletions cut 3 bases from V and 0 bases from J, with 8 bases between. The length of the CDR3 is 14 residues. The CDR3 region is CASSYGHMNTEAFF. Here the CDR3 DNA reads TGTGCCAGCAGTTATGGACACATGAACACTGAAGCTTTCTTT.

This chain joins TRBV6-5 and TRBJ1-2; possibly TRBD1 for D (5 bases). Per the germline V gene, CDR1 is MNHEY and CDR2 is SVGAGI. The CDR3 runs to 15 residues. Trimming cost V 2 bases and J 3 bases, with 13 bases left between them. The DNA for the CDR3 is TGTGCCAGCAGTTACGGGGGGAGTGGAGACTATGGCTACACCTTC. It translates to CASSYGGSGDYGYTF.

The chain links TRBV2 to TRBJ2-1; 7 nucleotides align to TRBD2. This CDR3 is 13 amino acids long. The germline V gene encodes CDR1 SNHLY and CDR2 FYNNEI. J gave up 8 bases and V 6 bases, and 7 bases lay outside the gene matches. Written as DNA, the CDR3 is TGTGCCAGCAGGACTAGCTATATCGATGAGCAGTTCTTC. It is translated as CASRTSYIDEQFF.

V is TRBV5-8 and J is TRBJ2-3, with D perhaps matching TRBD2 (7 bases). Germline lookup yields CDR1 SGHTS and CDR2 YDEGEE. This CDR3 is 16 amino acids long. Trimming stripped 4 bases from V and 3 bases from J, with 18 bases between. The DNA of the CDR3 is TGTGCCAGCAGCAGGAAACAGGGAGGGGGAACAGATACGCAGTATTTT. This gives the protein CASSRKQGGGTDTQYF.

The chain links TRBV6-6 to TRBJ1-5, with a weak D call TRBD1 (5 bases). CDR1 and CDR2 from the germline V gene are MNHNY and SVGAGI (reference sequence). Trimming left V 2 bases short and J 6 bases short, with 11 bases between. The CDR3 is 14 amino acids. CDR3 bases: TGTGCCAGCAGTTACGGGGGAAATAGTCAGCCCCAGCATTTT. This codes for CASSYGGNSQPQHF.

With respect to this clone: A clone one base away is much larger, so this may be a read error. The V and J genes are TRBV5-6 and TRBJ1-1, with D unclear. This CDR3 is 12 amino acids long. Trimming pared 2 bases from V and 8 bases from J, leaving 10 bases between. Germline CDR1 reads SGHDT; CDR2 reads YYEEEE. CDR3 amino acids: CASSFTGIEAFF. The CDR3 DNA sequence: TGTGCCAGCAGCTTTACCGGGATAGAAGCTTTCTTT.

This sequence joins TRBV6-1 and TRBJ2-4; 9 bases align to TRBD2. The CDR3 contains 13 residues. V was clipped by 10 bases and J by 5 bases; unmatched bases: 6. Germline V gene sequence: CDR1 MNHNS, CDR2 SASEGT. In DNA form, the CDR3 reads TGTGCCACGCGGGGGGGGTACGAAAACATTCAGTACTTC. It codes for CATRGGYENIQYF.

V is TRBV28 and J is TRBJ1-4, with 9 bases aligning to TRBD1. The CDR3 has 14 amino acids. With 4 bases clipped from V and 7 bases from J, the junction kept 4 bases outside the gene matches. In germline, CDR1 is MDHEN, CDR2 SYDVKM. CDR3 sequence reads: CASSSPGQGEKLFF. In DNA, the CDR3 is TGTGCCAGCAGTTCTCCGGGACAGGGTGAAAAACTGTTTTTT.

This rearrangement joins TRBV5-1 to TRBJ2-3; a possible D gene is TRBD2 (6 bases). V dropped 0 bases and J dropped 2 bases, with 13 bases sitting between them. The CDR3 extends over 16 amino acids. Germline loops: CDR1 SGHRS, CDR2 YFSETQ. The CDR3 nucleotides read TGCGCCAGCAGCTTGGATAGCGGAGCCCCCACAGATACGCAGTATTTT. This encodes CASSLDSGAPTDTQYF. The variable domain in full, completed from reference TRBV5-1 and TRBJ2-3, reads KAGVTQTPRYLIKTRGQQVTLSCSPISGHRSVSWYQQTPGQGLQFLFEYFSETQRNKGNFPGRFSGRQFSNSRSEMNVSTLELGDSALYLCASSLDSGAPTDTQYFGPGTRLTVL.

The chain carries TRBV5-1 and TRBJ2-3; no clear D. Germline CDR1 and CDR2: SGHRS and YFSETQ. The CDR3 has 12 amino acids. V was trimmed by 1 base and J by 6 bases, leaving 6 bases between them. The CDR3 loop is CASSLFTDTQYF. The CDR3 coding sequence is TGCGCCAGCAGCTTGTTTACGGATACGCAGTATTTT.

This clone was seen only a few times. The J gene is TRBJ2-1, the V gene TRBV4-3; D is perhaps TRBD2 (6 bases). This CDR3 contains 17 residues. Germline CDR1 and CDR2: LGHNA and YSLEER. V lost 1 base and J 2 bases, leaving 15 bases between the germline ends. The CDR3 nucleotides are TGCGCCAGCAGCCAAGTGGCCGGGGGTGTCGCCTACAATGAGCAGTTCTTC. This sequence encodes CASSQVAGGVAYNEQFF.

The table lists this clone with a few counts. The J gene is TRBJ1-5, the V gene TRBV10-3; TRBD1 is a possible D gene (5 bases). The CDR3 is 15 amino acids. Germline CDR1 is ENHRY and CDR2 is SYGVKD. V lost 4 bases and J lost 3, with 13 bases in between. In DNA, the CDR3 is TGTGCCATCAGTGCCAGTCAGGGAAACAATCAGCCCCAGCATTTT. It specifies CAISASQGNNQPQHF.